This record looks at one T cell receptor beta chain sequence and its context. Its matching antigen is unknown. This entry comes from a study of cytomegalovirus exposure and HLA in healthy donors. Overall study context: Early on, a data release was issued that held some 91 million unique TCRs from HLA-typed donors.

Trimming removed 2 bases at V and 7 bases at J, with 9 bases between. This CDR3 is built from 13 residues. Germline CDR1 ENHRY, CDR2 SYGVKD. Study-wide points: Cytomegalovirus association was listed for approximately 150 TCR beta chains. Indistinguishable V segments such as TRBV6-2 and TRBV6-3 were excluded. There were a few CMV-associated chains whose specificity for CMV antigens was confirmed in vitro.

Primers for the PCR totalled 60 Vbeta and 13 Jbeta. The repertoire was sequenced with immunoSEQ multiplex PCR; TCRdb's copy has only in-frame clones and lacks some. The data show 150,000 or so clones, 65% to 85% seen once. This receptor was identified in a man aged 45 to 65 in good health and CMV-seropositive. The chain employs TRBV10-3 and TRBJ2-1; the D is unclear. Sequencing was performed on PBMCs. The chain's CDR3 is CAISEGLTNEQFF. CDR3 sequence (DNA): TGTGCCATCAGTGAGGGCCTGACAAATGAGCAGTTCTTC.